This T cell receptor beta chain originates from a study of blood T cell repertoires in COVID-19. At the level of the study: Italy, Spain and the United States were the sources of the convalescent and acute COVID-19 samples. In each case, the material was cDNA or gDNA derived from T cells, B-cell-depleted T cells, or PBMCs.

TCRdb keeps only in-frame clones here, not all; method: immunoSEQ multiplex PCR. The data show roughly 220,000 clones, 82% seen once. All recovered Cohort 3 donors got two negative PCRs, got clearance, or saw symptom resolution. This clone was seen a few times. The sequenced sample consisted of PBMCs or T cells enriched from blood (not recorded which). The sequence came from a man between 35 and 55 years old who had recovered from COVID-19.

CDR3 DNA: TGTGCCAGCAGCCCGCAGGGGGTAGGGGAGCAGTACTTC. Protein: CASSPQGVGEQYF. V and J are TRBV3-1 (or the pseudogene TRBV3-2) and TRBJ2-7; 7 bases are shared with TRBD1. Germline V CDR1 and CDR2: LGHDT, YNNKEL (reference sequence). The CDR3 loop spans 13 amino acids. The ends lost 4 bases at V and 7 bases at J; junction bases unmatched: 7.